The TCR beta chain under discussion was sequenced for a study of blood T cell repertoires in COVID-19. In the original analysis: Nucleated cell counts were estimated from reference gene primer amplification. Using immunoSEQ multiplex PCR, the repertoire was profiled, and TCRdb retains in-frame clones only, with some absent. That table gives V, J and clone size, and the DNA gave D and trimming. Of approximately 480,000 clones listed, 75% to 90% are singletons. The CDR3 has 17 residues. Germline loops: CDR1 LGHDT, CDR2 YNNKEL (reference sequence). Trimming cost V 1 base and J 3 bases; bases outside gene matches: 8.

The TCR was taken from a man between 18 and 35 years old with COVID-19, enrolled during active disease. The V call is TRBV3-1 (or the pseudogene TRBV3-2), the J call TRBJ2-7; 11 bases align to TRBD2. What was sequenced was peripheral blood. The CDR3 bases are TGTGCCAGCAGCCAAGTATCTAGCGGGAGGCCTTACTACGAGCAGTACTTC. Protein: CASSQVSSGRPYYEQYF.